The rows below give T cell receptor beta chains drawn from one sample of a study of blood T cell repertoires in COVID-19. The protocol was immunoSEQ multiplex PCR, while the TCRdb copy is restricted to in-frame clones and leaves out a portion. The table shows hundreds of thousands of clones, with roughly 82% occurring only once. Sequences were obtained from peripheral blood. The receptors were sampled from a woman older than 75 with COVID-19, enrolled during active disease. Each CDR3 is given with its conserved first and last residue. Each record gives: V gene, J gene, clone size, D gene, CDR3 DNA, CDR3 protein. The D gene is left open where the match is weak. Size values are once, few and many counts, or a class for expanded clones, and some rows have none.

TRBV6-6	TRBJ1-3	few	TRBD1	TGTGCCAGCACTTACGGGACAGGGTTCTCTGGAAACACCATATATTTT	CASTYGTGFSGNTIYF
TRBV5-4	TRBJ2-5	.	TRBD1	TGTGCCAGCAGCTTGGAACAGGGGGCCGGCGAGACCCAGTACTTC	CASSLEQGAGETQYF
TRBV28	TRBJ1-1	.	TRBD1	TGTGCCAGCAGTTCCCAGGGGGTTGACACTGAAGCTTTCTTT	CASSSQGVDTEAFF
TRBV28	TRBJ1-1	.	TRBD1	TGTGCCAGCATTCCGGGAGACAGGGCGGGCGCTGAAGCTTTCTTT	CASIPGDRAGAEAFF
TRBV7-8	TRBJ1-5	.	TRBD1	TGTGCCAGCAGCTACGAAGACAGGGGGAGAAATCAGCCCCAGCATTTT	CASSYEDRGRNQPQHF
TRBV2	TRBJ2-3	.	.	TGTGCCAGCAGTCTCCGGGGGGCGGATACGCAGTATTTT	CASSLRGADTQYF
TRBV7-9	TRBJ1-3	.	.	TGTGCCAGCAGCTTAGCGCCCGGGAACTCTGGAAACACCATATATTTT	CASSLAPGNSGNTIYF
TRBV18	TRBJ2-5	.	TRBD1	TGTGCCAGCTCAGGGGGACAGCAAGAGACCCAGTACTTC	CASSGGQQETQYF
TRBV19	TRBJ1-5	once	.	TGTGCCAGTGCTGACACCTACAATCAGCCCCAGCATTTT	CASADTYNQPQHF
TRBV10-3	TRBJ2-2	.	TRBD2	TGTGCCATCAGTGAGTCGGATAGCGGGGGCCGCACCGGGGAGCTGTTTTTT	CAISESDSGGRTGELFF
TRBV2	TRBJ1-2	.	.	TGTGCCAGCAGTGAGCACGCGGGGGGCTACACCTTC	CASSEHAGGYTF
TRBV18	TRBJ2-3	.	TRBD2	TGTGCCAGCTCATCCGGCGGGAGGGGAGATACGCAGTATTTT	CASSSGGRGDTQYF
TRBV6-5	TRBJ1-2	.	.	TGTGCCAGCAGTTATGACAGCTATGGCTACACCTTC	CASSYDSYGYTF
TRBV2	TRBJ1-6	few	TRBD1	TGTGCCAGCAGTGAAACGGGACAGGGGAATTCACCCCTCCACTTT	CASSETGQGNSPLHF
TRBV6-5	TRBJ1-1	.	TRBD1	TGTGCCAGCAGTAAGACAGGGTTGAACACTGAAGCTTTCTTT	CASSKTGLNTEAFF
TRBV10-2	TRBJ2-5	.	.	TGCGCCAGCAGTGAGCCCCCGGGCGGGGAGACCCAGTACTTC	CASSEPPGGETQYF
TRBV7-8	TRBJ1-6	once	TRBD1	TGTGCCAGCAGCCTCTCAGGGGGTTATAATTCACCCCTCCACTTT	CASSLSGGYNSPLHF
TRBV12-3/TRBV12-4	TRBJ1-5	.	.	TGTGCCAGCTCAAGCAGGGCGAATCAGCCCCAGCATTTT	CASSSRANQPQHF
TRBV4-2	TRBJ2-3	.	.	TGTGCCAGCAGCCCGCTAGCAAGCGGTGGGGCAGATACGCAGTATTTT	CASSPLASGGADTQYF
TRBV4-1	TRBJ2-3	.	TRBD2	TGCGCCAGCAGCCGGAGACTAGCGGGGGGCCTTAGCACAGATACGCAGTATTTT	CASSRRLAGGLSTDTQYF
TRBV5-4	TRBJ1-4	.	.	TGTGCCAGCAGACCACGGGTGGCTAATGAAAAACTGTTTTTT	CASRPRVANEKLFF
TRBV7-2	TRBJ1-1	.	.	TGTGCCAGCAGCCCCTGGGGAGAGGGTGAAGCTTTCTTT	CASSPWGEGEAFF
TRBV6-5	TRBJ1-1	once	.	TGTGCCAGCAGACGGACAGAGAACACTGAAGCTTTCTTT	CASRRTENTEAFF
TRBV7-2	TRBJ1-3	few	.	TGTGCCAGCAGCCCCCCCTCGGGAAACACCATATATTTT	CASSPPSGNTIYF
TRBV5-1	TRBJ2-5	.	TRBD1	TGCGCCAGCAGCTCGGGACAGCCCCAAGAGACCCAGTACTTC	CASSSGQPQETQYF
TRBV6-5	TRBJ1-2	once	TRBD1	TGTGCCAGCAGCCCCCCCGACAGGGTCTGGAAGGGCTACACCTTC	CASSPPDRVWKGYTF
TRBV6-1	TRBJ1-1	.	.	TGTGCCAGCAGTGAAGGAAGGGGCCCCACTGAAGCTTTCTTT	CASSEGRGPTEAFF
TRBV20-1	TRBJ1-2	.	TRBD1	TGCAGTGCTGCGACAGGGCGAGGCTACACCTTC	CSAATGRGYTF
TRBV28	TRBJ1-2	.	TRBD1	TGTGCCAGCAGTTCCCCGGACAGGGTAGGCTACACCTTC	CASSSPDRVGYTF
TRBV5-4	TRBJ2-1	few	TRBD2	TGTGCCAGCAGCGAAGCTAGCGGGGGTTTAGAGCAGTTCTTC	CASSEASGGLEQFF
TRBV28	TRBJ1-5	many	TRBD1	TGTGCCAGCAGTTCCGACGGACAGGGCTTCAATCAGCCCCAGCATTTT	CASSSDGQGFNQPQHF
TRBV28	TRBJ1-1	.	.	TGTGCCAGCAGCCCGGGAGTGCTGGGTAACACTGAAGCTTTCTTT	CASSPGVLGNTEAFF
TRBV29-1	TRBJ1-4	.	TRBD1	TGCAGCGTTCCGGACAGGGGGCTGGCGGGAAAACTGTTTTTT	CSVPDRGLAGKLFF
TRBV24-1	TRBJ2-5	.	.	TGTGCCACCAGTACCGTAGGACGGGGGCAAGAGACCCAGTACTTC	CATSTVGRGQETQYF
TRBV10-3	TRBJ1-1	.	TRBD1	TGTGCCATGGGTTCAGGGGGCGCGGCCGCTGAAGCTTTCTTT	CAMGSGGAAAEAFF
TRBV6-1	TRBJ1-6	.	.	TGTGCCAGCAGCGAACAGAGGGTCTCATATAATTCACCCCTCCACTTT	CASSEQRVSYNSPLHF
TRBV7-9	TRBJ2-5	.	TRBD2	TGTGCCAGCAGTTCTTGGACTAGCGGGGGGGCGGAGACCCAGTACTTC	CASSSWTSGGAETQYF
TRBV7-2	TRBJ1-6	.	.	TGTGCCAGCAGCTTAGGGCAGGTTTCCAATTCACCCCTCCACTTT	CASSLGQVSNSPLHF
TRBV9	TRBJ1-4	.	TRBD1	TGTGCCAGCAGCTTCCGGGGACAGGGCTGGGAAAAACTGTTTTTT	CASSFRGQGWEKLFF
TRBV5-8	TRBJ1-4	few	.	TGTGCCAGCAGCTTGGGTGGACTGACTAATGAAAAACTGTTTTTT	CASSLGGLTNEKLFF
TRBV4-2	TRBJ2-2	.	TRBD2	TGTGCCAGCAGCCAAGCGTTAGGGACTACCACGACCGGGGAGCTGTTTTTT	CASSQALGTTTTGELFF
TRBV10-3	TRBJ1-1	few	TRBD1	TGTGCCATCAGTGTGGGACAGGGAGAAGCTTTCTTT	CAISVGQGEAFF
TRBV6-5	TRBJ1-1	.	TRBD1	TGTGCCAGCACCCCAGCGGGGACAGGGGGCACTGAAGCTTTCTTT	CASTPAGTGGTEAFF
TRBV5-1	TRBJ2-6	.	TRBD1	TGCGCCAGCGGGACAGGATCTGGGGCCAACGTCCTGACTTTC	CASGTGSGANVLTF
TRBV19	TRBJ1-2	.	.	TGTGTCTCGGGGATGAACTATGGCTACACCTTC	CVSGMNYGYTF
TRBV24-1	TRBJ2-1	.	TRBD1	TGTGCCACCAGTGGGACAGGTCCGCTCTCCTACAATGAGCAGTTCTTC	CATSGTGPLSYNEQFF
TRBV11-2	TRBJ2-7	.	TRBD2	TGTGCCACGGGGGGGGGAACCTCCTACGAGCAGTACTTC	CATGGGTSYEQYF
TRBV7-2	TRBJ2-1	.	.	TGTGCCAGCAGCTTAGTTGCCGGGGTTGTTAATGAGCAGTTCTTC	CASSLVAGVVNEQFF
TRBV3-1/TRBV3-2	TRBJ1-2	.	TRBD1	TGTGCCAGCAGCCAAGATTTCTGGGACAGAGGAAGAGGCTACACCTTC	CASSQDFWDRGRGYTF
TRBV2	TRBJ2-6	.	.	TGTGCCAGCACAGGACAACCTGGGGCCAACGTCTTGACTTTC	CASTGQPGANVLTF
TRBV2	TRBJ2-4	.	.	TGTGCCAGCAGTGAACAGCGTTGGTTAGCCAAAAACATTCAGTACTTC	CASSEQRWLAKNIQYF
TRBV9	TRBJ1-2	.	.	TGTGCCAGCAGCGTATCTTGGGGGGTAATGAGCGGCTACACCTTC	CASSVSWGVMSGYTF
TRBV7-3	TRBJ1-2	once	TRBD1	TGTGCCAGCAGCTTAGGGACAGGGGGTTGTAACTATGGCTACACCTTC	CASSLGTGGCNYGYTF
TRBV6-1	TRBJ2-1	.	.	TGTGCCAGCAGTGAAAGGGCGGGGTCCTACAATGAGCAGTTCTTC	CASSERAGSYNEQFF
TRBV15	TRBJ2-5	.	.	TGTGCCACCAGCAGAGGCCGGGTCGGGGAGACCCAGTACTTC	CATSRGRVGETQYF
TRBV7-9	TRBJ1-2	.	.	TGTGCCAGCAGCTTAGAAACTAGCGGCTATGGCTACACCTTC	CASSLETSGYGYTF
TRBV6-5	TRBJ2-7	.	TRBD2	TGTGCCAGCGCTAGCGGGGTCCTAGCGGGGTACGAGCAGTACTTC	CASASGVLAGYEQYF